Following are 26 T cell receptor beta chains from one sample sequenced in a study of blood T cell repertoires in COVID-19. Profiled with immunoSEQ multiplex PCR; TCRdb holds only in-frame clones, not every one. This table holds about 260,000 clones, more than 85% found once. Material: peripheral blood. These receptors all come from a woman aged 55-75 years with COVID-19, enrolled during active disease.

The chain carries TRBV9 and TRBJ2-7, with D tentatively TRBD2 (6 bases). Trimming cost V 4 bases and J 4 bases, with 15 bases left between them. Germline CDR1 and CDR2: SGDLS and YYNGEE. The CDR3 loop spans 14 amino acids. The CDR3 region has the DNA TGTGCCAGCAGCCCCGCAGGGAGGTGGTACGAGCAGTACTTC. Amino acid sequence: CASSPAGRWYEQYF.

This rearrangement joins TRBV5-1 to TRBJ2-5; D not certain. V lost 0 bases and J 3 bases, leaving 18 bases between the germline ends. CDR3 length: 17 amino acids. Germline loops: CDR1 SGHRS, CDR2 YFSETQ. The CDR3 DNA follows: TGCGCCAGCAGCTTGGTCGGAGCATATCGAAGAGAAGAGACCCAGTACTTC. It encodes CASSLVGAYRREETQYF.

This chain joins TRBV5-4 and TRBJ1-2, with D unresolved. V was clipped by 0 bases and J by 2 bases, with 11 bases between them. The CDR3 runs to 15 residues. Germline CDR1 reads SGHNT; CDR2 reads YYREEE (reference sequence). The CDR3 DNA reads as TGTGCCAGCAGCTTGGACGTCAGCGTGAACTATGGCTACACCTTC. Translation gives CASSLDVSVNYGYTF.

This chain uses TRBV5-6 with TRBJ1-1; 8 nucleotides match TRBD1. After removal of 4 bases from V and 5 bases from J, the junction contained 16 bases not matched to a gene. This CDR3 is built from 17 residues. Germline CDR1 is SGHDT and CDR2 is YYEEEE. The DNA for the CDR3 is TGTGCCAGCAGCCATCGCCGGACAGGGAAGGCGGGTACTGAAGCTTTCTTT. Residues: CASSHRRTGKAGTEAFF.

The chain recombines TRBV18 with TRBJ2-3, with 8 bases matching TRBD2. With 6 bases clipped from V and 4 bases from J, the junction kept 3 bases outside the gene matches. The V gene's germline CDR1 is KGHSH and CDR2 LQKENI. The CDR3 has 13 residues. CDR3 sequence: CASSPRGADTQYF. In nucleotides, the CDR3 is TGTGCCAGCTCCCCGCGGGGGGCAGATACGCAGTATTTT.

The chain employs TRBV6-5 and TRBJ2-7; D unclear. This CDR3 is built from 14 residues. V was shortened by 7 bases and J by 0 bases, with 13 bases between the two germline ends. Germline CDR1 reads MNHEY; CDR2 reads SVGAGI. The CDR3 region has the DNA TGTGCCAGCACCAGATCCCCCGACTCCTACGAGCAGTACTTC. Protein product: CASTRSPDSYEQYF.

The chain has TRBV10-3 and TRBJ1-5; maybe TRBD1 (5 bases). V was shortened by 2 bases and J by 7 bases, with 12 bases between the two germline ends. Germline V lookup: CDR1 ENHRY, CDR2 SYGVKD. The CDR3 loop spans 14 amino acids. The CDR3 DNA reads TGTGCCATCAGTGAGGGGCAGGGAAGGCAGCCCCAGCATTTT. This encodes CAISEGQGRQPQHF.

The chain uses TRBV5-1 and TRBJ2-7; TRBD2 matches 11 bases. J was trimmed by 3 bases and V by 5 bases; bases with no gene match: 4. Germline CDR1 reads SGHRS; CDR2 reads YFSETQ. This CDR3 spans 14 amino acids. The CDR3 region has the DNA TGCGCCAGCAGTAGCGGGAGGGCCCGCTACGAGCAGTACTTC. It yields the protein CASSSGRARYEQYF. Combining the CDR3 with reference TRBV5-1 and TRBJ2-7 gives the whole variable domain KAGVTQTPRYLIKTRGQQVTLSCSPISGHRSVSWYQQTPGQGLQFLFEYFSETQRNKGNFPGRFSGRQFSNSRSEMNVSTLELGDSALYLCASSSGRARYEQYFGPGTRLTVT.

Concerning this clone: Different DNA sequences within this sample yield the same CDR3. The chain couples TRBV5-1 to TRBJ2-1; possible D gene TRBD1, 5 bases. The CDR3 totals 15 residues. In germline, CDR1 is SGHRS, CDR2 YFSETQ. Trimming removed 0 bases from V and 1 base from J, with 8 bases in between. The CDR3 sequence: CASSLEAGSYNEQFF. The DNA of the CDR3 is TGCGCCAGCAGCTTGGAAGCAGGGTCCTACAATGAGCAGTTCTTC.

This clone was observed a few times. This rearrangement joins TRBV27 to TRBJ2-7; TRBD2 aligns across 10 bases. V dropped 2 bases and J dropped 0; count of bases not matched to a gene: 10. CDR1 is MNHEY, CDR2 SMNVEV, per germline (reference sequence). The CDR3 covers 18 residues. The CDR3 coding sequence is TGTGCCAGCAGTTTAAGGTTGTTAGCGGGAGGAGTCTCCTACGAGCAGTACTTC. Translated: CASSLRLLAGGVSYEQYF.

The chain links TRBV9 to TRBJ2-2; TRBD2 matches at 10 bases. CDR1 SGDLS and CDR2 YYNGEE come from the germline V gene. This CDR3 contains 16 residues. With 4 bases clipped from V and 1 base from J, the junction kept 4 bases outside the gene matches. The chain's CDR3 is CASSTWTSGNTGELFF. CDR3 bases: TGTGCCAGCAGCACATGGACTAGCGGGAACACCGGGGAGCTGTTTTTT.

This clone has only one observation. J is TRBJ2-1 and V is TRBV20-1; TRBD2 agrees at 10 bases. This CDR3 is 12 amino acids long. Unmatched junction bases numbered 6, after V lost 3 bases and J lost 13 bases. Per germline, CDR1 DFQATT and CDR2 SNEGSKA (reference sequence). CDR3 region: CSASVGLAAQFF. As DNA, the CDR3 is TGCAGTGCTAGTGTCGGACTAGCGGCCCAGTTCTTC.

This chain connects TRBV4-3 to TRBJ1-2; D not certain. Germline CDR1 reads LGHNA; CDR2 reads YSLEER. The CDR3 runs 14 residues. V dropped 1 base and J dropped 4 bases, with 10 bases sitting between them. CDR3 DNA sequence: TGCGCCAGCAGCCAAGGGAGGGAGACCTATGGCTACACCTTC. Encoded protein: CASSQGRETYGYTF.

This CDR3 reads CASSSWTGVNSPLHF. As DNA, the CDR3 is TGTGCCAGCAGTAGCTGGACAGGGGTAAATTCACCCCTCCACTTT. The chain joins TRBV6-5 to TRBJ1-6; 9 bases align to TRBD1. This CDR3 comprises 15 residues. The germline V gene encodes CDR1 MNHEY and CDR2 SVGAGI. With V trimmed by 5 bases and J by 7 bases, 6 bases remained unmatched.

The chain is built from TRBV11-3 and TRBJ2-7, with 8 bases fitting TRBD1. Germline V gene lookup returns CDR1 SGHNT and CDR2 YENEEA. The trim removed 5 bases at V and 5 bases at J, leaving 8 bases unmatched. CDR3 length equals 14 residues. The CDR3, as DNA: TGTGCCAGCAGCACCCGGGACAGGTCCAACGAGCAGTACTTC. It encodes CASSTRDRSNEQYF.

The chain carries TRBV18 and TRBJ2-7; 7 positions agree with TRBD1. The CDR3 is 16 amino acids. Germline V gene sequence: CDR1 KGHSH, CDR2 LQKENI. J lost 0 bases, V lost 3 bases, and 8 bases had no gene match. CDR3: CASSPVPGTVSYEQYF. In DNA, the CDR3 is TGTGCCAGCTCACCGGTGCCCGGGACAGTCTCCTACGAGCAGTACTTC.

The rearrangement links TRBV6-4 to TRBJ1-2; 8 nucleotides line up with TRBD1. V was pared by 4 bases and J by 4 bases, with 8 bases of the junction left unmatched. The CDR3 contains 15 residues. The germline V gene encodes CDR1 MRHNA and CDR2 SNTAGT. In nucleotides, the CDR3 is TGTGCCAGCAGTGTGTTCCAGGGGGCAGGCTATGGCTACACCTTC. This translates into CASSVFQGAGYGYTF.

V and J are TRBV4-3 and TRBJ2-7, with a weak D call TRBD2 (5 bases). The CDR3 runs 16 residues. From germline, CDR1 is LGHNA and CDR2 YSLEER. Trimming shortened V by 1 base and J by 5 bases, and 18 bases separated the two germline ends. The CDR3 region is CASSQGSSGPWDEQYF. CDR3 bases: TGCGCCAGCAGCCAAGGTTCAAGCGGACCTTGGGACGAGCAGTACTTC.

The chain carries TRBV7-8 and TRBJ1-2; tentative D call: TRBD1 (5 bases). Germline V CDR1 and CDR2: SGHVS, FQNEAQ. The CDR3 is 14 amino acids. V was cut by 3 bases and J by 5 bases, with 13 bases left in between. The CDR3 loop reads CASSFRPGGYGYTF. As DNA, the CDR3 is TGTGCCAGCAGCTTCCGACCCGGGGGTTATGGCTACACCTTC. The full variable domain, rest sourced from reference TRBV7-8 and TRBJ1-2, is GAGVSQSPRYKVAKRGQDVALRCDPISGHVSLFWYQQALGQGPEFLTYFQNEAQLDKSGLPSDRFFAERPEGSVSTLKIQRTQQEDSAVYLCASSFRPGGYGYTFGSGTRLTVV.

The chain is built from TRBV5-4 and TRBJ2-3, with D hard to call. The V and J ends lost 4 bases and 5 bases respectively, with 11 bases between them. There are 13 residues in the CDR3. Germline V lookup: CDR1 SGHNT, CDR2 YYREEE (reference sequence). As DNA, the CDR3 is TGTGCCAGCAGCGTACCCAACGGAGATACGCAGTATTTT. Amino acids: CASSVPNGDTQYF. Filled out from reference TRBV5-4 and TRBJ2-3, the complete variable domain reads ETGVTQSPTHLIKTRGQQVTLRCSSQSGHNTVSWYQQALGQGPQFIFQYYREEENGRGNFPPRFSGLQFPNYSSELNVNALELDDSALYLCASSVPNGDTQYFGPGTRLTVL.

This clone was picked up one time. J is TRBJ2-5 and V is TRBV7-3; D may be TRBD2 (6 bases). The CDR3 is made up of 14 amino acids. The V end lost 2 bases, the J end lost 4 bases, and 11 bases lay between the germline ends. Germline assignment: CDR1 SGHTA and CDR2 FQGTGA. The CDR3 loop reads CASSLPGAGETQYF. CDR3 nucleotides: TGTGCCAGCAGCTTACCGGGAGCTGGAGAGACCCAGTACTTC. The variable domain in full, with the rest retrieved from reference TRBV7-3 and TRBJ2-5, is GAGVSQTPSNKVTEKGKYVELRCDPISGHTALYWYRQSLGQGPEFLIYFQGTGAADDSGLPNDRFFAVRPEGSVSTLKIQRTERGDSAVYLCASSLPGAGETQYFGPGTRLLVL.

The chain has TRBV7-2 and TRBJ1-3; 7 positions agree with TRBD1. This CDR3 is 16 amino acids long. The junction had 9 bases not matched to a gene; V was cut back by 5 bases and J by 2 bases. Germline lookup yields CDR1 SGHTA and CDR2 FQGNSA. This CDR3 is CASSPRQGAAGNTIYF. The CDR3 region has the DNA TGTGCCAGCAGCCCCCGACAGGGAGCTGCTGGAAACACCATATATTTT.

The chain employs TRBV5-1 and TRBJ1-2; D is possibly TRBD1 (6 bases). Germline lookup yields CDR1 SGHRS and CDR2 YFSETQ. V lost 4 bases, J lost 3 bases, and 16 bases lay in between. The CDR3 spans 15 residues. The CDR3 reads CASSHRQGGDYGYTF. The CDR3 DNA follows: TGCGCCAGCAGCCACCGACAAGGGGGGGACTATGGCTACACCTTC.

The CDR3 spells CASSSAVEAFF. As DNA, the CDR3 is TGTGCCAGCAGTTCTGCGGTTGAAGCTTTCTTT. The chain has TRBV12-3 or TRBV12-4 and TRBJ1-1; D is uncertain. This CDR3 is built from 11 residues. Deletions cut 4 bases from V and 7 bases from J, with 7 bases between.

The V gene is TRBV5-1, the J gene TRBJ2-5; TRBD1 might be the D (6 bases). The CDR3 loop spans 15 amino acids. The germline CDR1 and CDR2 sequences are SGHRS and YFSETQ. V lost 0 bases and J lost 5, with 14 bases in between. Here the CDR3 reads CASSLATGFGETQYF. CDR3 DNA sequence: TGCGCCAGCAGCTTGGCCACAGGGTTCGGGGAGACCCAGTACTTC.

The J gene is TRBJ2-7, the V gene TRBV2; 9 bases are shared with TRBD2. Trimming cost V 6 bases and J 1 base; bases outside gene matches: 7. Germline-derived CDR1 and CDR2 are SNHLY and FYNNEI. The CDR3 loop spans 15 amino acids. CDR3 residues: CASSRPSGTSYEQYF. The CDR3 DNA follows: TGTGCCAGCAGCCGACCTAGCGGGACTTCCTACGAGCAGTACTTC.